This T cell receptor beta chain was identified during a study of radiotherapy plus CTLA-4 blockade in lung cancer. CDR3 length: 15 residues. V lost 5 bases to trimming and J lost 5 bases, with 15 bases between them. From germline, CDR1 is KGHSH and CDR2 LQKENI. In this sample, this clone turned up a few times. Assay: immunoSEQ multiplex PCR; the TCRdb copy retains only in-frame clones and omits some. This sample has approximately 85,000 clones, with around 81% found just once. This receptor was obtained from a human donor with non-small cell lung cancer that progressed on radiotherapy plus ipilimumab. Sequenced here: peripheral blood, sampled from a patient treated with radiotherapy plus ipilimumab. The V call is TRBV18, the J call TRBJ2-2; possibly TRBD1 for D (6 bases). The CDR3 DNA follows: TGTGCCAGCTCAGAGACAGGAGTAAGGACCGGGGAGCTGTTTTTT. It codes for CASSETGVRTGELFF.